This T cell receptor (beta chain) derives from a study of T cell responses to AZD1222 COVID-19 vaccine. Study observations and caveats: Donors in the cohort were predominantly white British and more often female, and clonal diversity was possibly underestimated. Spike-specific TCR breadth and depth rose after two AZD1222 doses.

Losses at the gene ends were 4 bases for V and 1 base for J; bases not matched to a gene: 10. From germline, CDR1 is MGHDK and CDR2 SYGVNS. The CDR3 has 18 amino acids. Concerning this clone: Its matching antigen is unknown.

The protocol was immunoSEQ multiplex PCR, while the TCRdb copy is restricted to in-frame clones and leaves out a portion. Here the sample spans some 120,000 clones, around 90% being singletons. This rearrangement joins TRBV25-1 to TRBJ1-5; 10 nucleotides align to TRBD1. Sample: peripheral blood, taken on day 0 of AZD1222 vaccination. The receptor's source is an adult in good health. The CDR3 here is CASSGSGTGAGSNQPQHF. For the CDR3, the DNA is TGTGCCAGCAGTGGATCCGGGACAGGGGCTGGGAGCAATCAGCCCCAGCATTTT.